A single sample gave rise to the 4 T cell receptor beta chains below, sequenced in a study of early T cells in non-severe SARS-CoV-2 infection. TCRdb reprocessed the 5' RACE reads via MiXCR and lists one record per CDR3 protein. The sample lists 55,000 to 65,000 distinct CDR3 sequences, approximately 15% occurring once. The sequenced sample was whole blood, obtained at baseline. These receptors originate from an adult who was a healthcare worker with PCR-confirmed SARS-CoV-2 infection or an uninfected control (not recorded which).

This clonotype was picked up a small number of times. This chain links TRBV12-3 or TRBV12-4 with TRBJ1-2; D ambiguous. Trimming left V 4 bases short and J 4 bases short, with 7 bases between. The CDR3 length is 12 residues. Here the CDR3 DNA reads TGTGCCAGCAGTTCAGAAGTCTATGGCTACACCTTC. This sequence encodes CASSSEVYGYTF.

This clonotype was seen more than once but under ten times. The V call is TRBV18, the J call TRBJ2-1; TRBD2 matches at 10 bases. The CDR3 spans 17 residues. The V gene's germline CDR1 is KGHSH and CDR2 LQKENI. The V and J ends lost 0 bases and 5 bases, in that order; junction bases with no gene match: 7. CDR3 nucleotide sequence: TGTGCCAGCTCACCACCGCCCTCAAGCGGGAGGGACAATGAGCAGTTCTTC. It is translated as CASSPPPSSGRDNEQFF.

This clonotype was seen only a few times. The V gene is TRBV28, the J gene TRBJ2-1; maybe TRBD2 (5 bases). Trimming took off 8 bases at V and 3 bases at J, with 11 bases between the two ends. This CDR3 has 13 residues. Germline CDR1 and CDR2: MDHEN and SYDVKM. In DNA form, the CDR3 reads TGTGCCAGCGGCGGGTCTTTCTACAATGAGCAGTTCTTC. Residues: CASGGSFYNEQFF.

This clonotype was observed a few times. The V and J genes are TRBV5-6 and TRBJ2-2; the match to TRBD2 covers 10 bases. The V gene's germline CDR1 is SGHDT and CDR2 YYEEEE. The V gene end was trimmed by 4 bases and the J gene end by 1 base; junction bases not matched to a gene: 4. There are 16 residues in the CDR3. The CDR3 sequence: CASSGLAERNTGELFF. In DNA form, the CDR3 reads TGTGCCAGCAGCGGACTAGCGGAACGGAACACCGGGGAGCTGTTTTTT.